The 5 T cell receptor beta chains listed next were all sequenced from one sample in a study of blood T cell repertoires in COVID-19. TCRdb's table, derived via immunoSEQ multiplex PCR, lists solely in-frame clones and lacks some. This table holds about 210,000 clones, about 81% found once. Sample: PBMCs or T cells enriched from blood (not recorded which). The receptors come from a man in his forties or fifties who had recovered from COVID-19.

This clone was seen a handful of times. The chain uses TRBV7-3 and TRBJ1-6; weak D call: TRBD1 (5 bases). This CDR3 has 15 amino acids. Germline CDR1 reads SGHTA; CDR2 reads FQGTGA. Trimming left V 2 bases short and J 9 bases short, with 14 bases between. Here the CDR3 DNA reads TGTGCCAGCAGCTTAGTCTCAGGGATGGGTTCACCCCTCCACTTT. Its protein is CASSLVSGMGSPLHF.

The rearrangement uses TRBV5-8 and TRBJ2-4, with 8 bases lining up with TRBD1. V shed 4 bases, J shed 4 bases, and the junction held 10 bases outside the gene matches. This CDR3 has 16 amino acids. Germline CDR1 reads SGHTS; CDR2 reads YDEGEE. The CDR3 DNA sequence: TGTGCCAGCAGCGCGGGGACAGGTGGGGGGAAAAACATTCAGTACTTC. Translating it yields CASSAGTGGGKNIQYF.

This chain joins TRBV15 and TRBJ1-3, with 7 bases fitting TRBD1. The V gene end was trimmed by 4 bases and the J gene end by 9 bases; junction bases not matched to a gene: 0. Germline V gene lookup returns CDR1 LNHNV and CDR2 YYDKDF (reference sequence). There are 11 residues in the CDR3. The CDR3 is CATSKGATIYF. CDR3 DNA: TGTGCCACCAGCAAGGGGGCCACCATATATTTT.

This chain connects TRBV9 to TRBJ2-7, with TRBD1 matching 8 bases. The CDR3 runs to 18 residues. Losses at the gene ends were 0 bases for V and 0 bases for J; bases not matched to a gene: 11. Per germline, CDR1 SGDLS and CDR2 YYNGEE. The CDR3 sequence: CASSVAGAGGPLSYEQYF. As DNA, the CDR3 is TGTGCCAGCAGCGTAGCTGGGGCAGGGGGCCCCCTCTCCTACGAGCAGTACTTC.

This chain connects TRBV3-1 (or the pseudogene TRBV3-2) to TRBJ1-4; no clear D gene. V dropped 1 base and J dropped 8 bases, with 8 bases sitting between them. From germline, CDR1 is LGHDT and CDR2 YNNKEL (reference sequence). There are 13 residues in the CDR3. DNA for the CDR3: TGTGCCAGCAGCCAAGGGTCCCGGGAAAAACTGTTTTTT. Translating it yields CASSQGSREKLFF.